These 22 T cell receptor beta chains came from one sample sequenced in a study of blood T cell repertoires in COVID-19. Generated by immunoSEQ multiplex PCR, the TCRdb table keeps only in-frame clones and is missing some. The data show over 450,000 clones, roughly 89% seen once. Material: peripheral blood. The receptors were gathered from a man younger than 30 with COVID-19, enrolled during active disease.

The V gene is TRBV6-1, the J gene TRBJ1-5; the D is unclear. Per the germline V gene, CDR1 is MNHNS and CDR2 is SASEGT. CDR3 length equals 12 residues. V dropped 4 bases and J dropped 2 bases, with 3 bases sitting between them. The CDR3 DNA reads TGTGCCAGCAGTGTAGGCAATCAGCCCCAGCATTTT. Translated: CASSVGNQPQHF.

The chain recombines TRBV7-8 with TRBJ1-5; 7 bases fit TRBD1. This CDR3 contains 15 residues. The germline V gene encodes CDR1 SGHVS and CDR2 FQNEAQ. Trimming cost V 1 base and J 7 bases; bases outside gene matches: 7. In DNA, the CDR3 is TGTGCCAGCAGCTTAGATCGACAGGGCGGGCAGCCCCAGCATTTT. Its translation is CASSLDRQGGQPQHF.

CDR3 nucleotide sequence: TGTGCCAGTAGTAAGACACCCGGGACAGGAAGGAGCTATGGCTACACCTTC. Translation gives CASSKTPGTGRSYGYTF. The rearrangement joins TRBV19 to TRBJ1-2; 8 bases line up with TRBD1. CDR3 length: 17 amino acids. Germline V CDR1 and CDR2: LNHDA, SQIVND (reference sequence). With 4 bases clipped from V and 4 bases from J, the junction kept 14 bases outside the gene matches.

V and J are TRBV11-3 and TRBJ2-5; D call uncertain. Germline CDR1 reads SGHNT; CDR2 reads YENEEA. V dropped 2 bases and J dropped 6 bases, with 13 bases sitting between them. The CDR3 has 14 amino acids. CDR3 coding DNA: TGTGCCAGCAGCTTAAACAGAGACCACCAGACCCAGTACTTC. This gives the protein CASSLNRDHQTQYF.

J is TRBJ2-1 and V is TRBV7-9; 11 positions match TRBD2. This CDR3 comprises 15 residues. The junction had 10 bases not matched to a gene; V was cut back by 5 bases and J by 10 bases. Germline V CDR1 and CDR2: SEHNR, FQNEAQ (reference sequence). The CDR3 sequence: CASSPGLAGLREQFF. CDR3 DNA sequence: TGTGCCAGCAGCCCAGGACTAGCGGGCCTCAGAGAGCAGTTCTTC. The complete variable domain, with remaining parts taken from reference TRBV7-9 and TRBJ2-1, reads DTGVSQNPRHKITKRGQNVTFRCDPISEHNRLYWYRQTLGQGPEFLTYFQNEAQLEKSRLLSDRFSAERPKGSFSTLEIQRTEQGDSAMYLCASSPGLAGLREQFFGPGTRLTVL.

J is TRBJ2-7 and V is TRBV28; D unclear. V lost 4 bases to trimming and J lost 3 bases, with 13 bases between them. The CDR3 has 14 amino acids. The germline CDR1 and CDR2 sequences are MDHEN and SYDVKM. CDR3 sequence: CASSSGTGYYEQYF. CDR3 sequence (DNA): TGTGCCAGCAGTTCCGGTACCGGGTACTACGAGCAGTACTTC. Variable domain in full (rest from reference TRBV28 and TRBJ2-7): DVKVTQSSRYLVKRTGEKVFLECVQDMDHENMFWYRQDPGLGLRLIYFSYDVKMKEKGDIPEGYSVSREKKERFSLILESASTNQTSMYLCASSSGTGYYEQYFGPGTRLTVT.

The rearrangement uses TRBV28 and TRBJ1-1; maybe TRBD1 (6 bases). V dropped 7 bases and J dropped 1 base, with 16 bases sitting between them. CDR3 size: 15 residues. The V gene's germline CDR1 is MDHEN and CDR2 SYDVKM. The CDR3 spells CASKSPRGGNTEAFF. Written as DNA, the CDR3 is TGTGCCAGCAAATCCCCTAGGGGGGGGAACACTGAAGCTTTCTTT.

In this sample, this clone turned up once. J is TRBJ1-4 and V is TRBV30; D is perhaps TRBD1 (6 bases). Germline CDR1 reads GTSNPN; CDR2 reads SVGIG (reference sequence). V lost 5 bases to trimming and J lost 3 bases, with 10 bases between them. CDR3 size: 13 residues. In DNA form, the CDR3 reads TGTGCCTGGGGGGGACAACCTAATGAAAAACTGTTTTTT. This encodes CAWGGQPNEKLFF.

CDR3 sequence (DNA): TGTGCCAGCCAAAAAAGGTCCGACAGGGGGAACACTGAAGCTTTCTTT. Its translation: CASQKRSDRGNTEAFF. V gene TRBV19 combines with J gene TRBJ1-1; 8 nucleotides align to TRBD1. Germline-derived CDR1 and CDR2 are LNHDA and SQIVND (reference sequence). The CDR3 totals 16 residues. V dropped 9 bases and J dropped 1; count of bases not matched to a gene: 13.

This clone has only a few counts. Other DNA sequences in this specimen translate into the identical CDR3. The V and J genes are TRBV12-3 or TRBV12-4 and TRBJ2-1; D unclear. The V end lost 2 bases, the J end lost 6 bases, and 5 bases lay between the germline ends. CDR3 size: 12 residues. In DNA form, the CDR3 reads TGTGCCAGCAGTTTATCGGGCAATGAGCAGTTCTTC. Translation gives CASSLSGNEQFF.

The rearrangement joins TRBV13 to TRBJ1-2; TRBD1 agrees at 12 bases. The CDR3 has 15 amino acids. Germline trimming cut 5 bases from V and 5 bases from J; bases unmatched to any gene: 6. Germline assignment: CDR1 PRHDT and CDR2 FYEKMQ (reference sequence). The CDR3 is CASSPPGQGAYGYTF. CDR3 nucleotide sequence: TGTGCCAGCAGCCCGCCGGGACAGGGGGCGTATGGCTACACCTTC.

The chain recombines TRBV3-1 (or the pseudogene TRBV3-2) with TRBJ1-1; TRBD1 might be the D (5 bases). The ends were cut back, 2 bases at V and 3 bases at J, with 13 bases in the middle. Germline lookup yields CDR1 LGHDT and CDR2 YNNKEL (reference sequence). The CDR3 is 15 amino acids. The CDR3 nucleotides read TGTGCCAGCAGCCAACTCCGGGGGGAGGACACTGAAGCTTTCTTT. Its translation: CASSQLRGEDTEAFF.

In DNA form, the CDR3 reads TGTGCCAGCAGCCATCTAGGACTCGAGCAGTACTTC. As protein: CASSHLGLEQYF. The chain uses TRBV3-1 (or the pseudogene TRBV3-2) and TRBJ2-7; D may be TRBD2 (5 bases). Trimming took off 3 bases at V and 6 bases at J, with 9 bases between the two ends. Germline values: CDR1 LGHDT, CDR2 YNNKEL (reference sequence). The CDR3 covers 12 residues.

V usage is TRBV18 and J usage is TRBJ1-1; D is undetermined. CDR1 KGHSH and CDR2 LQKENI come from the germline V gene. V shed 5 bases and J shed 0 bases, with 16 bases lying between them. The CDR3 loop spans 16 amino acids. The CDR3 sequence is CASSTNMRYLNTEAFF. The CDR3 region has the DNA TGTGCCAGCTCAACCAATATGAGGTACTTGAACACTGAAGCTTTCTTT.

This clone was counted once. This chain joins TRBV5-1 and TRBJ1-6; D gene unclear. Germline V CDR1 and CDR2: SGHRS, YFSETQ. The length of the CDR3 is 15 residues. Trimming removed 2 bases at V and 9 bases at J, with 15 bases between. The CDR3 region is CASSFRLATGSPLHF. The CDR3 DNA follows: TGCGCCAGCAGCTTTAGATTGGCAACGGGTTCACCCCTCCACTTT.

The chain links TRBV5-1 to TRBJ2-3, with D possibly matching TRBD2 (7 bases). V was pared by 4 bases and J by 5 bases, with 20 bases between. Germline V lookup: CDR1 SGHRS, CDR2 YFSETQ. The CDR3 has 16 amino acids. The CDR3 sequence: CASSHLGLEGGDTQYF. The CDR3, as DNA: TGCGCCAGCAGCCACCTCGGACTAGAGGGGGGAGATACGCAGTATTTT.

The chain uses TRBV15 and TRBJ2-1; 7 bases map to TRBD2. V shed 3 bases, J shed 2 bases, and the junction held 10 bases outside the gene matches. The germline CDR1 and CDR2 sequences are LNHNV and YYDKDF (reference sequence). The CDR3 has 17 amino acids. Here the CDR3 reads CATSSPWGGSTYNEQFF. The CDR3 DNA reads TGTGCCACCAGCAGTCCCTGGGGGGGGAGTACCTACAATGAGCAGTTCTTC.

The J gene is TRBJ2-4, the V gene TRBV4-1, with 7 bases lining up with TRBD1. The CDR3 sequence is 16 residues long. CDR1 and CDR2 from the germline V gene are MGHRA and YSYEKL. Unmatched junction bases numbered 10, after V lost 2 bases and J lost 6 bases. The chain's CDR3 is CASSQFGQASRNIQYF. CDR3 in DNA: TGCGCCAGCAGCCAATTCGGACAGGCCTCCAGAAACATTCAGTACTTC.

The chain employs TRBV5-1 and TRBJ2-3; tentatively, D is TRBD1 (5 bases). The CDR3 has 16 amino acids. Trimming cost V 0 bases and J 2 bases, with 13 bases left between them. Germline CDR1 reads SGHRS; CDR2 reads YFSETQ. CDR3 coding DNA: TGCGCCAGCAGCTTGGAGGGGCCGTTTGTCACAGATACGCAGTATTTT. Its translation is CASSLEGPFVTDTQYF.

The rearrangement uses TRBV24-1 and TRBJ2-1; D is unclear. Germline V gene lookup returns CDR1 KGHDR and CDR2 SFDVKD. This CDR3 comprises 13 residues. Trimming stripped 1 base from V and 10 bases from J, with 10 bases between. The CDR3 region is CATSDFAFREQFF. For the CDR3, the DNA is TGTGCCACCAGTGATTTTGCTTTCAGAGAGCAGTTCTTC.

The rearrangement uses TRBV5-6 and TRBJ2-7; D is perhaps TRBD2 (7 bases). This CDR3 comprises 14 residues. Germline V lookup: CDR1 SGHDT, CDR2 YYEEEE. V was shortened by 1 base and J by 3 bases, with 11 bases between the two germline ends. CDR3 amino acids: CASSLSGTNYEQYF. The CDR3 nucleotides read TGTGCCAGCAGCTTGAGCGGGACAAACTACGAGCAGTACTTC.

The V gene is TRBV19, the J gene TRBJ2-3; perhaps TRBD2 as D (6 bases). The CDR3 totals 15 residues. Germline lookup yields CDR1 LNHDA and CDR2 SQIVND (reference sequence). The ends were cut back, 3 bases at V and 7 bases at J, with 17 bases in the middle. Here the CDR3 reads CASSMGYGSHHTQYF. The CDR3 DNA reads TGTGCCAGTAGTATGGGGTACGGGAGCCACCATACGCAGTATTTT.